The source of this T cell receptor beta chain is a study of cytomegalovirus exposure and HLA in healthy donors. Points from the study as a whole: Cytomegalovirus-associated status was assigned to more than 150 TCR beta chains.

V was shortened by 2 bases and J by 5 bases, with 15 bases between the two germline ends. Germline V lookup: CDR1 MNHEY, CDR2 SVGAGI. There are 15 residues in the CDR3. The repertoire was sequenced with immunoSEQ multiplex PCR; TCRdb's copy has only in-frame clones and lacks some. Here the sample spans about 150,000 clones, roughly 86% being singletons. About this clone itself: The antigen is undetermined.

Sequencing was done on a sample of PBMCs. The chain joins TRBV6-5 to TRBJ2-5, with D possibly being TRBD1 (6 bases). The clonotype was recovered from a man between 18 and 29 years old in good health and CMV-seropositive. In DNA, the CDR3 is TGTGCCAGCAGTTACACGTCCGGGACAACGGAGACCCAGTACTTC. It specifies CASSYTSGTTETQYF.